These 6 T cell receptor beta chains were sequenced from one sample in a study of blood T cell repertoires in COVID-19. Here immunoSEQ multiplex PCR was the method, and the copy in TCRdb shows in-frame clones only, minus some. Seen here are roughly 280,000 clones, around 93% observed once, and the top ten hold around 2.8%. Sequencing input: PBMCs or T cells enriched from blood (not recorded which). The receptors were sampled from a man aged 35-49 years who had been exposed to COVID-19.

This rearrangement joins TRBV10-1 to TRBJ1-5, with 8 bases aligning to TRBD1. From germline, CDR1 is WNHNN and CDR2 SYGVQD (reference sequence). The J segment lost 5 bases and the V segment lost 6 bases, leaving 6 bases of the junction unmatched. The CDR3 extends over 14 amino acids. CDR3 coding DNA: TGCGCCAGCAGAGACAGGGGAGGGGATCAGCCCCAGCATTTT. Protein: CASRDRGGDQPQHF.

The V and J genes are TRBV27 and TRBJ1-2; the match to TRBD1 covers 8 bases. Germline V CDR1 and CDR2: MNHEY, SMNVEV (reference sequence). V dropped 4 bases and J dropped 6; count of bases not matched to a gene: 19. The CDR3 is 18 residues long. CDR3 loop: CASSSDRGSNFGYDGYTF. The CDR3 DNA follows: TGTGCCAGCAGTTCCGACAGGGGCAGTAATTTCGGGTATGATGGCTACACCTTC.

The chain uses TRBV28 and TRBJ1-2; D possibly corresponds to TRBD1 (5 bases). Trimming took 7 bases from V and 7 from J, leaving 16 bases between them. Germline lookup yields CDR1 MDHEN and CDR2 SYDVKM. The CDR3 consists of 13 residues. CDR3 coding DNA: TGTGCCAGCACCCTACGATGGGGCGCTGGCTACACCTTC. Encoded protein: CASTLRWGAGYTF.

Comments on this clone: The same CDR3 arises from other DNA sequences in this sample as well. The rearrangement joins TRBV7-2 to TRBJ2-7, with 14 bases lining up with TRBD2. Unmatched junction bases numbered 3, after V lost 6 bases and J lost 5 bases. The CDR3 totals 14 residues. Germline CDR1 is SGHTA and CDR2 is FQGNSA. In DNA, the CDR3 is TGTGCCAGCAGTTTGGGACTAGCGGGAGACGAGCAGTACTTC. Its translation: CASSLGLAGDEQYF.

The CDR3 DNA reads as TGTGCCAGCATTGGACAGGGGAGGGCCGGGGAGCTGTTTTTT. Its protein product is CASIGQGRAGELFF. The rearrangement links TRBV2 to TRBJ2-2, with 9 bases matching TRBD1. CDR1 and CDR2 (germline): SNHLY, FYNNEI. V shed 7 bases and J 6 bases; nucleotides not matched to a gene: 6. This CDR3 has 14 amino acids.

In the case of this clone: This sample includes further DNA sequences coding for the same CDR3. V gene TRBV19 combines with J gene TRBJ2-7; 13 positions match TRBD2. The CDR3 has 14 residues. Looked up from germline, CDR1 is LNHDA and CDR2 is SQIVND (reference sequence). V lost 10 bases and J lost 0; bases outside the gene matches: 3. The CDR3 sequence is CATRTSGSSYEQYF. In nucleotides, the CDR3 is TGTGCCACTAGGACTAGCGGGAGCTCCTACGAGCAGTACTTC.